Below are 10 T cell receptor beta chains sequenced from a single sample in a study of OX40 agonist ivuxolimab in advanced cancers. Assay: immunoSEQ multiplex PCR; the TCRdb copy retains only in-frame clones and omits some. The table lists some 19,000 clones, roughly 71% of them singletons, with about 17% in the top ten. The sequenced sample was CD4+ or CD8+ T cells sorted from blood, obtained in a trial of the OX40 agonist ivuxolimab. The receptors were sampled from an adult with an advanced solid tumor such as melanoma, head and neck, liver or kidney cancer.

V gene TRBV19 combines with J gene TRBJ2-1; D is perhaps TRBD2 (5 bases). The CDR3 totals 12 residues. CDR1 is LNHDA and CDR2 is SQIVND in the germline V gene (reference sequence). The V gene lost 8 bases and the J gene lost 8 bases, with 13 bases spanning the gap. The CDR3 region is CASAPGLYEQFF. The CDR3 region has the DNA TGTGCCAGTGCCCCCGGACTTTATGAGCAGTTCTTC.

The gene calls are TRBV27 and TRBJ2-7, with D perhaps TRBD2 (5 bases). V lost 6 bases and J lost 3, with 18 bases in between. The germline CDR1 and CDR2 sequences are MNHEY and SMNVEV (reference sequence). The CDR3 loop spans 15 amino acids. CDR3 protein: CASRTSIGPYYEQYF. In DNA form, the CDR3 reads TGTGCCAGCAGAACTAGTATAGGACCCTACTACGAGCAGTACTTC.

The chain employs TRBV4-2 and TRBJ2-7, with no clear D. CDR1 and CDR2 (germline): LGHNA, YNFKEQ. Trimming stripped 2 bases from V and 4 bases from J, with 6 bases between. The CDR3 length is 12 residues. The CDR3 DNA follows: TGTGCCAGCAGCCAATTGGGATACGAGCAGTACTTC. Translating gives CASSQLGYEQYF.

The chain is built from TRBV7-8 and TRBJ2-7; D gene ambiguous. The V gene's germline CDR1 is SGHVS and CDR2 FQNEAQ. V was clipped by 2 bases and J by 2 bases, with 10 bases between them. The CDR3 extends over 14 amino acids. CDR3 region: CASSLWAPTYEQYF. The CDR3 DNA reads as TGTGCCAGCAGCTTATGGGCTCCGACCTACGAGCAGTACTTC.

This chain links TRBV19 with TRBJ2-3; possibly TRBD2 for D (6 bases). The CDR3 consists of 18 residues. CDR1 and CDR2 (germline): LNHDA, SQIVND (reference sequence). The V end lost 3 bases, the J end lost 2 bases, and 21 bases lay between the germline ends. In nucleotides, the CDR3 is TGTGCCAGTAGTATCCGCCCCCCCGGGACTGACACCACAGATACGCAGTATTTT. Residues: CASSIRPPGTDTTDTQYF.

The chain has TRBV4-2 and TRBJ1-5, with D unclear. Looked up from germline, CDR1 is LGHNA and CDR2 is YNFKEQ. V lost 8 bases to trimming and J lost 3 bases, with 11 bases between them. The CDR3 runs 13 residues. The CDR3 loop is CASQDGPNQPQHF. CDR3 nucleotides: TGTGCCAGCCAGGACGGCCCCAATCAGCCCCAGCATTTT.

The rearrangement links TRBV9 to TRBJ1-2; D ambiguous. Trimming cost V 3 bases and J 6 bases, with 6 bases left between them. CDR1 SGDLS and CDR2 YYNGEE come from the germline V gene. This CDR3 comprises 11 residues. The CDR3 spells CASSGEHGYTF. The CDR3 nucleotides are TGTGCCAGCAGCGGGGAGCATGGCTACACCTTC.

The chain uses TRBV9 and TRBJ2-2; the match to TRBD2 covers 7 bases. After removal of 2 bases from V and 1 base from J, the junction contained 8 bases not matched to a gene. The CDR3 covers 17 residues. Germline CDR1 and CDR2: SGDLS and YYNGEE. For the CDR3, the DNA is TGTGCCAGCAGCGTCCCGCGGCGGGGGAAGAACACCGGGGAGCTGTTTTTT. Encoded protein: CASSVPRRGKNTGELFF.

The V gene is TRBV4-1, the J gene TRBJ2-7; no reliable D call. CDR1 and CDR2 (germline): MGHRA, YSYEKL. CDR3 length: 16 amino acids. The ends were cut back, 0 bases at V and 2 bases at J, with 14 bases in the middle. CDR3 in DNA: TGCGCCAGCAGCCAAGAGCCGGCCCCAAGGCCCTACGAGCAGTACTTC. Residues: CASSQEPAPRPYEQYF.

This clone was picked up a small number of times. The same CDR3 also results from other DNA sequences found in this sample. The chain employs TRBV9 and TRBJ1-2, with unresolved D. CDR3 length equals 13 residues. Per germline, CDR1 SGDLS and CDR2 YYNGEE. The ends were cut back, 0 bases at V and 4 bases at J, with 7 bases in the middle. The CDR3 is CASSVDSAYGYTF. The CDR3 DNA sequence: TGTGCCAGCAGCGTAGACTCAGCCTATGGCTACACCTTC.